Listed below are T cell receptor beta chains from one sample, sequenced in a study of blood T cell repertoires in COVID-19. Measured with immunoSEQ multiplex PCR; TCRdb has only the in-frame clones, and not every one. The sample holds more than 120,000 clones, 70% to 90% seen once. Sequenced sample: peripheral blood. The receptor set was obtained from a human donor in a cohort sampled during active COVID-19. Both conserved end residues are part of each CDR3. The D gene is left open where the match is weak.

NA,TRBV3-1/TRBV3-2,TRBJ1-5,CASSIGGSNQPQHF
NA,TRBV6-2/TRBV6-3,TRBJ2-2,CASSRNTGELFF
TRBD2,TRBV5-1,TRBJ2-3,CASSLTSGGVTQYF
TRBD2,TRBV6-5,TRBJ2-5,CASSYSRGGETQYF
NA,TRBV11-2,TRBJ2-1,CASSFWQGLGNEQFF
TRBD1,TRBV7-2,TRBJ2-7,CASSRDRGPYEQYF
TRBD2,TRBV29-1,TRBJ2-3,CSVGGLAEADTQYF
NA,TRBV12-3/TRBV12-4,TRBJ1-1,CASSPTGNTEAFF
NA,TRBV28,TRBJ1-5,CASSLLWPEKQPQHF
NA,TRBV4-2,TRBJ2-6,CASSPHRVAGANVLTF
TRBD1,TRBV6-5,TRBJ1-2,CASSYSTGGRDGYTF
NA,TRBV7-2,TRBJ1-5,CASSLDGGGNQPQHF
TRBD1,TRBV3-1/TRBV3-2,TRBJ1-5,CASSSTGPNQPQHF
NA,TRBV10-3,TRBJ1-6,CAIGETANSPLHF
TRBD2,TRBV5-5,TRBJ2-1,CASSLVTSGANNEQFF
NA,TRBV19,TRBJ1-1,CASSMGGGYSRNTEAFF
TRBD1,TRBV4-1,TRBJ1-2,CASSQPGQGMRGYTF
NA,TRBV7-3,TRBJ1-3,CASSLQGVGSGNTIYF
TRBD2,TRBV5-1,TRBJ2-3,CASSYPGTSGFTDTQYF
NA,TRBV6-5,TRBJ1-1,CASTNSVNTEAFF
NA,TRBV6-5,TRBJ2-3,CASSYSVQPSTDTQYF
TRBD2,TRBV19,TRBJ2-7,CASSLQLAGRGEQYF
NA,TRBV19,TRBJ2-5,CASSGFGETQYF
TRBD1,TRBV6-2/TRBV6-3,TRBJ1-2,CASSYSGQGNGYTF
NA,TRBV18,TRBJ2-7,CASSPRGKEDEQYF
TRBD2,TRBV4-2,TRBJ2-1,CASSQDFAGDYNEQFF
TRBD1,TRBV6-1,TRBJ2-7,CASSDWDRAYEQYF
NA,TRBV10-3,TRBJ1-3,CAISEPYKGLGNTIYF
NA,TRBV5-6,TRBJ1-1,CASSRTEVPEAFF
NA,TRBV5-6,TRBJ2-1,CASSYLLNEQFF